This record looks at one TCR beta chain sequence and its context. What it binds is not known. A read error may produce the germline difference seen at one junction end. The data were obtained in a study of tumor and adjacent non-tumor tissue in lung cancer. Findings and caveats of the study: Higher tumor TCR diversity was associated with shorter survival.

No cell sorting was done before RNA was extracted from the tissue. The normal lung tissue was taken more than 3 cm from the tumor edge. CDR1 is GTSNPN, CDR2 SVGIG, per germline (reference sequence). This CDR3 has 13 residues. The library came from three nested PCR rounds adapted from ARM-PCR protocols. From the multiplex PCR reads, TCRdb called clonotypes with MiXCR, one entry per CDR3 protein. Here the sample spans 100,000 or so distinct CDR3 sequences, about 80% being singletons. The sequencing input was distant non-tumor lung tissue. The rearrangement joins TRBV30 to TRBJ2-5; D call uncertain. The J call may be wrong; the DNA end is better matched by TRBJ2-1. The TCR sequence derives from a man in his sixties with small cell lung cancer. The CDR3 nucleotides read TGCGCCTGGAGTCGGAACGCACAAGAGACCCAGTTCTTC. This gives the protein CAWSRNAQETQFF.